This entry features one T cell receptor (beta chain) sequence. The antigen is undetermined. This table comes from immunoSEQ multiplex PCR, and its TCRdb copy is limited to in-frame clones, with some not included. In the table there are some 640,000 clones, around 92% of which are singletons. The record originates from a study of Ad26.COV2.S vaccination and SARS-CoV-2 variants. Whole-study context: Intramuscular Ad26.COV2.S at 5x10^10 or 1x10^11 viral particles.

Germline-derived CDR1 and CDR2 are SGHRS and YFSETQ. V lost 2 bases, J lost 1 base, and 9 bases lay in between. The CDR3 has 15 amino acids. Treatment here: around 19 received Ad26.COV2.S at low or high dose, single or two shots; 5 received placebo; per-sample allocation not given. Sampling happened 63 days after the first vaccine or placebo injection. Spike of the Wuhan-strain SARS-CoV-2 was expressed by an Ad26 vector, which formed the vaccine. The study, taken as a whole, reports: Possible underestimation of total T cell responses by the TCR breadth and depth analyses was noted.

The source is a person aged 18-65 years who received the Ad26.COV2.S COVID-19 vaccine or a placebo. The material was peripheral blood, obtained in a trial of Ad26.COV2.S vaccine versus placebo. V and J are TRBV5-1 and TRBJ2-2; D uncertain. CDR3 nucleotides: TGCGCCAGCAGCTTCGAAGTTCGGAACACCGGGGAGCTGTTTTTT. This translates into CASSFEVRNTGELFF.